This entry lists 20 T cell receptor beta chains sequenced from one sample in a study of blood T cell repertoires in COVID-19. Measured with immunoSEQ multiplex PCR; TCRdb has only the in-frame clones, and not every one. The sample lists some 270,000 clones, around 88% occurring once. Material for sequencing was peripheral blood. The source is a man aged 25 to 45 with acute or convalescent COVID-19.

The chain combines TRBV7-6 with TRBJ2-5, with unresolved D. The V and J ends lost 5 bases and 1 base respectively, with 5 bases between them. Germline CDR1 reads SGHVS; CDR2 reads FNYEAQ. The CDR3 extends over 12 amino acids. The CDR3 DNA follows: TGTGCCAGCAGCAGACTCCAAGAGACCCAGTACTTC. Translation gives CASSRLQETQYF.

The chain has TRBV29-1 and TRBJ1-2; D not resolved. Germline V gene sequence: CDR1 SQVTM, CDR2 ANQGSEA. CDR3 length: 13 residues. Trimming pared 4 bases from V and 2 bases from J, leaving 11 bases between. The CDR3 DNA sequence: TGCAGCGTTGGGTCAGCGAGAAACTATGGCTACACCTTC. Translated: CSVGSARNYGYTF.

The chain recombines TRBV30 with TRBJ1-4; D is undetermined. Trimming removed 2 bases at V and 0 bases at J, with 10 bases between. The CDR3 covers 15 residues. Germline V gene sequence: CDR1 GTSNPN, CDR2 SVGIG (reference sequence). In DNA, the CDR3 is TGTGCCTGGAGTCCCTTGCGGGCAACTAATGAAAAACTGTTTTTT. Its protein is CAWSPLRATNEKLFF.

This chain uses TRBV18 with TRBJ1-1; 7 bases are a match to TRBD1. The CDR3 spans 13 residues. CDR1 KGHSH and CDR2 LQKENI come from the germline V gene. Trimming cost V 5 bases and J 7 bases; bases outside gene matches: 7. CDR3: CASSLQGLGEAFF. In DNA, the CDR3 is TGTGCCAGCTCATTACAGGGGTTGGGTGAAGCTTTCTTT.

This rearrangement joins TRBV14 to TRBJ1-5; no clear D gene. The CDR3 covers 13 residues. Trimming cost V 4 bases and J 0 bases, with 4 bases left between them. Germline-derived CDR1 and CDR2 are SGHDN and FVKESK. The CDR3 bases are TGTGCCAGCAGCCGTAATAGCAATCAGCCCCAGCATTTT. It is translated as CASSRNSNQPQHF.

This chain links TRBV7-3 with TRBJ1-5; D call uncertain. V dropped 4 bases and J dropped 7 bases, with 17 bases sitting between them. Germline CDR1 reads SGHTA; CDR2 reads FQGTGA. The CDR3 is 15 residues long. The CDR3 bases are TGTGCCAGCAGCTGCCTACGTATGTCGTGCCAGCCCCAGCATTTT. This translates into CASSCLRMSCQPQHF.

The chain is built from TRBV6-4 and TRBJ2-4; tentative D call: TRBD1 (6 bases). Germline assignment: CDR1 MRHNA and CDR2 SNTAGT. V lost 2 bases to trimming and J lost 3 bases, with 29 bases between them. CDR3 size: 21 residues. The CDR3 nucleotides are TGTGCCAGCAGTGACGACCCCTTCGGACAGAAAATCCCCCCCTTCAAAAACATTCAGTACTTC. Translated, it gives CASSDDPFGQKIPPFKNIQYF.

The CDR3: CASSQPKSGQPQHF. CDR3 coding DNA: TGCGCCAGCAGCCAACCAAAATCGGGGCAGCCCCAGCATTTT. The rearrangement links TRBV4-1 to TRBJ1-5, with D uncertain. Trimming removed 2 bases from V and 7 bases from J, with 12 bases in between. The CDR3 has 14 amino acids. Germline loops: CDR1 MGHRA, CDR2 YSYEKL.

The gene calls are TRBV6-5 and TRBJ2-1; 9 bases map to TRBD1. This CDR3 has 15 residues. Unmatched junction bases numbered 7, after V lost 6 bases and J lost 4 bases. Germline assignment: CDR1 MNHEY and CDR2 SVGAGI. CDR3 DNA sequence: TGTGCCAGCAGCTCAGACAGGGGGACTTACAATGAGCAGTTCTTC. Protein: CASSSDRGTYNEQFF.

The gene calls are TRBV3-1 (or the pseudogene TRBV3-2) and TRBJ2-2; D possibly corresponds to TRBD1 (5 bases). The V end lost 4 bases, the J end lost 7 bases, and 22 bases lay between the germline ends. The CDR3 is 17 amino acids. Germline V lookup: CDR1 LGHDT, CDR2 YNNKEL (reference sequence). The CDR3: CASSPPAGREWIGELFF. CDR3 coding DNA: TGTGCCAGCAGCCCCCCAGCAGGGCGAGAGTGGATCGGGGAGCTGTTTTTT.

The genes are TRBV13 and TRBJ1-1, with 7 nucleotides matching TRBD1. CDR3 size: 14 residues. J lost 0 bases, V lost 3 bases, and 1 base had no gene match. The germline CDR1 and CDR2 sequences are PRHDT and FYEKMQ (reference sequence). The CDR3 loop is CASSLGQMNTEAFF. CDR3 nucleotides: TGTGCCAGCAGCTTGGGACAGATGAACACTGAAGCTTTCTTT.

V is TRBV6-5 and J is TRBJ1-6, with D possibly TRBD1 on 5 matching bases. CDR3 length: 15 residues. Between the trimmed V and J ends, which lost 4 bases and 5 bases, there was a span of 12 bases. Looked up from germline, CDR1 is MNHEY and CDR2 is SVGAGI. The CDR3 loop is CASSLGVNHNSPLHF. CDR3 bases: TGTGCCAGCAGTTTAGGGGTAAATCATAATTCACCCCTCCACTTT.

This clone was recorded only once. This chain links TRBV7-2 with TRBJ2-5; tentatively, D is TRBD1 (6 bases). This CDR3 spans 12 amino acids. Germline V lookup: CDR1 SGHTA, CDR2 FQGNSA. V lost 6 bases and J lost 7, with 12 bases in between. CDR3 DNA: TGTGCCAGCAGTAGAAGAGGGGGGACCCAGTACTTC. Protein sequence: CASSRRGGTQYF.

The gene calls are TRBV3-1 (or the pseudogene TRBV3-2) and TRBJ1-3; unclear D gene. Trimming left V 5 bases short and J 0 bases short, with 2 bases between. The V gene's germline CDR1 is LGHDT and CDR2 YNNKEL (reference sequence). CDR3 size: 12 residues. The CDR3: CASSYSGNTIYF. The CDR3 DNA reads TGTGCCAGCAGCTACTCTGGAAACACCATATATTTT.

This clone has a single count. The DNA of the CDR3 is TGTGCCAGCAGCTTAGGACTAGAGGATACGCAGTATTTT. It codes for CASSLGLEDTQYF. The chain recombines TRBV5-6 with TRBJ2-3, with 7 bases aligning to TRBD2. V dropped 2 bases and J dropped 6; count of bases not matched to a gene: 3. From germline, CDR1 is SGHDT and CDR2 YYEEEE. The CDR3 loop spans 13 amino acids.

In its sample, this clone was seen once. The chain links TRBV14 to TRBJ2-1; 9 bases are shared with TRBD1. CDR1 and CDR2 from the germline V gene are SGHDN and FVKESK. CDR3 size: 12 residues. V lost 3 bases, J lost 14 bases, and 5 bases stayed unmatched. CDR3 region: CASSQIGTGKFF. CDR3 sequence (DNA): TGTGCCAGCAGCCAGATAGGGACAGGGAAGTTCTTC. The full variable domain, in which reference TRBV14 and TRBJ2-1 provide the parts outside the CDR3, is EAGVTQFPSHSVIEKGQTVTLRCDPISGHDNLYWYRRVMGKEIKFLLHFVKESKQDESGMPNNRFLAERTGGTYSTLKVQPAELEDSGVYFCASSQIGTGKFFGPGTRLTVL.

The J gene is TRBJ2-7, the V gene TRBV27, with 8 positions matching TRBD1. This CDR3 contains 14 residues. Germline V gene data show CDR1 as MNHEY and CDR2 as SMNVEV (reference sequence). V shed 3 bases and J 6 bases; nucleotides not matched to a gene: 7. The DNA of the CDR3 is TGTGCCAGCAGTTTGGGACAGGCGGTAGGCGAGCAGTACTTC. It codes for CASSLGQAVGEQYF.

The rearrangement joins TRBV28 to TRBJ1-6; D gene unclear. V was shortened by 10 bases and J by 0 bases, with 7 bases between the two germline ends. The CDR3 extends over 13 amino acids. Per the germline V gene, CDR1 is MDHEN and CDR2 is SYDVKM. CDR3 sequence reads: CATVSSYNSPLHF. The CDR3 DNA reads as TGTGCCACCGTGAGCTCCTATAATTCACCCCTCCACTTT.

The rearrangement links TRBV18 to TRBJ2-3; TRBD1 might be the D (5 bases). V was clipped by 1 base and J by 1 base, with 12 bases between them. Germline CDR1 and CDR2: KGHSH and LQKENI. This CDR3 has 16 amino acids. The CDR3 region is CASSPLSGMGTDTQYF. CDR3 DNA: TGTGCCAGCTCACCACTTTCAGGGATGGGCACAGATACGCAGTATTTT.

The chain carries TRBV28 and TRBJ2-7, with 12 bases aligning to TRBD2. CDR1 is MDHEN and CDR2 is SYDVKM in the germline V gene. The ends lost 5 bases at V and 2 bases at J; junction bases unmatched: 4. This CDR3 spans 15 amino acids. The CDR3 DNA is TGTGCCAGCAGTCCCACTAGCGGGGGGACCTACGAGCAGTACTTC. This gives the protein CASSPTSGGTYEQYF.